This T cell receptor beta chain was identified during a study of cytomegalovirus exposure and HLA in healthy donors. PCR employed 60 Vbeta and 13 Jbeta primers. TCRdb keeps only in-frame clones here, not all; method: immunoSEQ multiplex PCR. This table holds 60,000 to 75,000 clones, around 87% found once. This CDR3 has 13 residues. With 6 bases removed from V and 2 bases from J, the gap between germline ends came to 10 bases. Germline V gene data show CDR1 as MNHEY and CDR2 as SVGAGI. V and J are TRBV6-5 and TRBJ2-5, with D possibly TRBD1 on 6 matching bases. The TCR was taken from a woman in her twenties or thirties in good health and CMV-seropositive. The specimen sequenced was PBMCs. The CDR3 sequence is CASRRQAQETQYF. The CDR3 nucleotides are TGTGCCAGCAGGAGACAGGCGCAAGAGACCCAGTACTTC.